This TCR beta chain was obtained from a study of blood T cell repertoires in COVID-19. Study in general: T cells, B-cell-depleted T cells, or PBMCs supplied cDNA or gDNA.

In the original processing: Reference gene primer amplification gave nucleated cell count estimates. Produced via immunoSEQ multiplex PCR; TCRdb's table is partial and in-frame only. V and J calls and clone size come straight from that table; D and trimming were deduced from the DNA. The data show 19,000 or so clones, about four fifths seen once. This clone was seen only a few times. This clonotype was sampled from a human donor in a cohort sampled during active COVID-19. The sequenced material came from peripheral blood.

The CDR3, as DNA: TGTGCCAGCAGTTCAGCGGGAGTGATCACAGATACGCAGTATTTT. Protein sequence: CASSSAGVITDTQYF. The rearrangement joins TRBV6-2 or TRBV6-3 to TRBJ2-3, with TRBD2 matching over 8 bases. This CDR3 comprises 15 residues. Germline V gene lookup returns CDR1 MNHEY and CDR2 SVGEGT. V was clipped by 4 bases and J by 2 bases; unmatched bases: 5.